This T cell receptor beta chain was sequenced for a study of CD8 T cells in ankylosing spondylitis. Findings and caveats of the study: Blood of patients with ankylosing spondylitis appeared to be characterized by a TCR beta motif of several highly homologous variants. Significantly higher representation of disease-linked clones was reported for matched ankylosing spondylitis synovial fluid. Disease-linked clones were found to be CD8+ and relatively rare in peripheral blood.

CDR3 length equals 11 residues. CDR1 SGHRS and CDR2 YFSETQ come from the germline V gene. Trimming stripped 6 bases from V and 4 bases from J, with 7 bases between. Using quantitative 5'-RACE with molecular barcodes, the authors made TCR beta libraries. TCRdb redid the calling of the 5' RACE reads with MiXCR, one entry per CDR3 protein. The sample records about 89,000 distinct CDR3 sequences, around 25% being singletons. Concerning this clonotype: The antigen remains undetermined.

Material for sequencing was blood, either unsorted or a sorted T cell fraction (not recorded which). This clonotype originated in a male donor with ankylosing spondylitis or in good health (not recorded which). This chain uses TRBV5-1 with TRBJ2-5; D unresolved. CDR3 sequence (DNA): TGCGCCAGCACCCTAGGAGAGACCCAGTACTTC. Its translation is CASTLGETQYF.